This TCR beta chain was sequenced for a study of blood T cells in healthy people across ages. Worth noting for this clonotype: Its antigen is currently unknown.

This CDR3 is 13 amino acids long. Germline V gives CDR1 MDHEN, CDR2 SYDVKM. They isolated at least 6.5 million PBMCs from each sample. The authors ran a second PCR of about 7 to 11 cycles using a sample-barcoded 5' primer and a J-beta primer mix. In TCRdb, the 5' RACE reads were re-called with MiXCR into one record per CDR3 protein. In the table there are about 1.8 million distinct CDR3 sequences, 49% of which are singletons. General study results and limits: Donor CMV status, an unknown factor, possibly confounded changes in expanded clonotypes. Estimated diversity that came from one million T cells was considered an underestimate.

This clonotype originated in a woman in her 40s in good health. The rearrangement joins TRBV28 to TRBJ2-5; 9 nucleotides match TRBD1. The J call is doubtful: the DNA matches TRBJ2-4 better. The sample taken for sequencing was blood. The CDR3 bases are TGTGCCACCAGGACAGGGGCGGTAAACATTCAGTACTTC. It translates to CATRTGAVNIQYF.